This T cell receptor beta chain is from a study of cytomegalovirus exposure and HLA in healthy donors. V gave up 3 bases and J gave up 1 base, with 9 bases separating them. The germline CDR1 and CDR2 sequences are GTSNPN and SVGIG (reference sequence). The CDR3 runs 13 residues. General study points: The study labeled 164 TCR beta chains cytomegalovirus-associated. Sequences of the TCR beta chain were said to predict the HLA-A and HLA-B alleles of most subjects accurately.

With respect to this clone: Its antigen remains unidentified.

PCR primers comprised 60 Vbeta and 13 Jbeta primers. In the original analysis: Counted up in a later analysis, unique TCR beta chains came to about 80 million, with roughly 11 million shared. TCRdb's table, derived via immunoSEQ multiplex PCR, lists solely in-frame clones and lacks some. That table gives V, J and clone size, and the DNA gave D and trimming. Among roughly 190,000 clones listed, 75% to 90% were seen once. The sequencing input was PBMCs. The rearrangement joins TRBV30 to TRBJ1-1; a weak D match, TRBD1 (5 bases). This TCR was recovered from a young man in good health and CMV-seronegative. The CDR3: CAWSAGANTEAFF. CDR3 nucleotides: TGTGCCTGGAGCGCTGGGGCGAACACTGAAGCTTTCTTT.